A single T cell receptor beta chain is shown here with its context. The sample's time point: peripheral blood 6 weeks after treatment start. It was locally advanced or metastatic urothelial carcinoma that patients had. The entry originates in a study of PD-L1 blockade in urothelial cancer. Overall study context: Atezolizumab was started by patients in the mid-2010s at 1,200 mg intravenously every 3 weeks. Per blood sample, T cells had a median of roughly 150,000.

The length of the CDR3 is 13 residues. The germline gives CDR1 WNHNN, CDR2 SYGVQD (reference sequence). V was pared by 3 bases and J by 5 bases, with 10 bases between. Data came from immunoSEQ multiplex PCR; TCRdb stores just in-frame clones and leaves some out. The table has more than 95,000 clones, roughly 86% seen once; the top ten hold about 2.4%. The chain couples TRBV10-1 to TRBJ1-1; the D gene is possibly TRBD1 (5 bases). Sequences were derived from PBMCs, sampled around atezolizumab (anti-PD-L1) treatment. The TCR sequence derives from a man in his forties or fifties with urothelial cancer. CDR3 in DNA: TGCGCCAGCAGTGACCAGGGTGGGACTGAAGCTTTCTTT. This encodes CASSDQGGTEAFF.